A selection of T cell receptor beta chains follows, all from one sample in a study of blood T cells in healthy people across ages. TCRdb reprocessed the 5' RACE reads via MiXCR and lists one record per CDR3 protein. The table lists approximately 580,000 distinct CDR3 sequences, less than 25% of them singletons. This sample also appeared in a second study, on T cells of mothers and their children.

The sequencing sample was made of blood. These receptor sequences come from a boy younger than 18 in good health. Each CDR3 is given with its conserved first and last residue. A D gene is named only where the DNA matches it firmly. Size values are once, few and many counts, or a class for expanded clones, and some rows have none.

J	size	V	D	DNA	CDR3
TRBJ2-1	NA	TRBV27	NA	TGTGCCAGCAAACTTGGTTCCTACAATGAGCAGTTCTTC	CASKLGSYNEQFF
TRBJ2-7	NA	TRBV2	TRBD2	TGTGCCAGCAGAGCAGGGGGGACTAGCGGGTTCTACGAGCAGTACTTC	CASRAGGTSGFYEQYF
TRBJ2-7	many	TRBV9	TRBD2	TGTGCCAGCAGCGCGACCGGGACTAGCTACGAGCAGTACTTC	CASSATGTSYEQYF
TRBJ2-1	NA	TRBV12-3/TRBV12-4	NA	TGTGCCATCCTCCAGGGCGGGGAAAACTACAATGAGCAGTTCTTC	CAILQGGENYNEQFF
TRBJ2-1	many	TRBV28	TRBD2	TGTGCCAGCAACAGCGGGACGGAAGAACCCTTAAGCCTTTTTCCAAACAATGAGCAGTTCTTC	CASNSGTEEPLSLFPNNEQFF
TRBJ2-1	once	TRBV27	NA	TGTGCCAGCGGCCGTCGAGGCAATGAGCAGTTCTTC	CASGRRGNEQFF
TRBJ2-7	NA	TRBV5-1	TRBD2	TGCGCCAGCAGCTTGACTGCCGGGACTAGCGAAATCGAGCAGTACTTC	CASSLTAGTSEIEQYF
TRBJ2-7	many	TRBV4-1	NA	TGCGCCAGCAGCCAAGGGGCCGAGCAGTACTTC	CASSQGAEQYF
TRBJ2-1	few	TRBV7-2	TRBD2	TGTGCCAGCAGCCGAAAGACTAGCGGGGGATGGTCCTACAATGAGCAGTTCTTC	CASSRKTSGGWSYNEQFF
TRBJ2-7	NA	TRBV3-1	NA	TGTGCCAGCAGCCAAGACCGACTATATCCCTACGAGCAGTACTTC	CASSQDRLYPYEQYF
TRBJ2-1	NA	TRBV4-3	TRBD1	TGCGCCAGCAGCCAAGGGACAGGGAACTACAATGAGCAGTTCTTC	CASSQGTGNYNEQFF
TRBJ1-6	few	TRBV4-3	NA	TGCGCCAGCAGCCAAGGGAACGGACATTCACCCCTCCACTTT	CASSQGNGHSPLHF
TRBJ2-7	NA	TRBV9	TRBD1	TGTGCCAGCAGCGTAGCGGACAGGCCGACATACGAGCAGTACTTC	CASSVADRPTYEQYF
TRBJ1-1	few	TRBV7-4	NA	TGTGCCAGCAGCCATAAGGGGCCGATGAACACTGAAGCTTTCTTT	CASSHKGPMNTEAFF
TRBJ2-1	NA	TRBV20-1	TRBD2	TGCAGTACTAGAGATGGGACTAGCGGGATCTCCTACAATGAGCAGTTCTTC	CSTRDGTSGISYNEQFF
TRBJ1-1	NA	TRBV5-6	NA	TGTGCCAGCAGCTCCACTGAGCCGAACACCGAAGCTTTCTTT	CASSSTEPNTEAFF
TRBJ2-3	NA	TRBV27	TRBD2	TGTGCCAGCAGCCTGGGGGCGGGACTAGCTGGCACAGATACGCAGTATTTT	CASSLGAGLAGTDTQYF
TRBJ2-1	NA	TRBV29-1	NA	TGCAGCGTTGAAGGTCCGTTGCGAGGGAATGAGCAGTTCTTC	CSVEGPLRGNEQFF
TRBJ2-1	NA	TRBV29-1	TRBD1	TGCAGCGTTGAAGATCCGAGACAGGGACCTTTGGATGAGCAGTTCTTC	CSVEDPRQGPLDEQFF
TRBJ2-5	NA	TRBV9	NA	TGTGCCAGCAGCGTAGGAGCCCAGCGGAAAGAGACCCAGTACTTC	CASSVGAQRKETQYF
TRBJ2-3	NA	TRBV11-2	TRBD2	TGTGCCAGCAGCCGACCCCCTAGCGGGAGTAGGACAGATACGCAGTATTTT	CASSRPPSGSRTDTQYF
TRBJ1-6	NA	TRBV12-3/TRBV12-4	NA	TGTGCCAGCAGTTTCGATTCAGGCCAAAATTCACCCCTCCACTTT	CASSFDSGQNSPLHF
TRBJ2-3	NA	TRBV20-1	TRBD2	TGCAGACTCGGGGGGGGCACAGATACGCAGTATTTT	CRLGGGTDTQYF
TRBJ2-5	many	TRBV12-3/TRBV12-4	NA	TGTGCCAGCAGCCAGACCGGCGGCCAAGAGACCCAGTACTTC	CASSQTGGQETQYF
TRBJ2-2	many	TRBV6-4	NA	TGTGCCAGCAGCGCCACTAGTCCCGGGGAGCTGTTTTTT	CASSATSPGELFF
TRBJ1-5	few	TRBV28	NA	TGTGCCAGCACCACGGGACCGCTCAATCAGCCCCAGCATTTT	CASTTGPLNQPQHF
TRBJ1-1	NA	TRBV28	TRBD1	TGTGCCAGCAGTTTATCAGAGACAGGGTTAAGAACTGAAGCTTTCTTT	CASSLSETGLRTEAFF
TRBJ1-2	NA	TRBV29-1	NA	TGCAGCGGGACGGTCGAGGGTACGGGGCCGGGCTACACCTTC	CSGTVEGTGPGYTF
TRBJ1-4	NA	TRBV28	TRBD1	TGTGCCAGCAGACCGACAGGGTCTAATGAAAAACTGTTTTTT	CASRPTGSNEKLFF
TRBJ1-3	few	TRBV10-3	NA	TGTGCCATCAGGACCCCCGGGCAGGGCGCCGGAAACACCATATATTTT	CAIRTPGQGAGNTIYF
TRBJ2-3	NA	TRBV12-3/TRBV12-4	TRBD2	TGTGCCAGCAGAAACAAGCGGGGACCTGGGACGACAGATACGCAGTATTTT	CASRNKRGPGTTDTQYF
TRBJ2-1	NA	TRBV4-3	TRBD2	TGCGCCAGCAGCCAAGATAGAGCTAGCGGGGGATACAATGAGCAGTTCTTC	CASSQDRASGGYNEQFF
TRBJ1-1	few	TRBV5-1	NA	TGTGCCAGCAGCTTGGCGCCGAACACTGAAGCTTTCTTT	CASSLAPNTEAFF
TRBJ1-5	NA	TRBV28	NA	TGTGCCAGCAGTTTAGCCGGCGTCAATCAGCCCCAGCATTTT	CASSLAGVNQPQHF
TRBJ1-6	NA	TRBV18	NA	TGTGCCAGCTCACCCGACGCCATTAATTCACCCCTCCACTTT	CASSPDAINSPLHF
TRBJ2-4	NA	TRBV6-1	NA	TGTGCCAGCAGCGGTAGGGAGCTAGCCAAAAACATTCAGTACTTC	CASSGRELAKNIQYF
TRBJ1-1	NA	TRBV27	NA	TGTGCCAGCAGTTCCCGGGGGGGGAGAGCTTTCTTT	CASSSRGGRAFF
TRBJ2-5	NA	TRBV12-5	TRBD1	TGTGCTAGTGGCCCGGGACAGGGGGGTCAAGAGACCCAGTACTTC	CASGPGQGGQETQYF
TRBJ2-5	NA	TRBV29-1	TRBD2	TGCAGCGCCCTTCGGACTAGCGGGCAAGAGACCCAGTACTTC	CSALRTSGQETQYF
TRBJ2-5	NA	TRBV27	NA	TGTGCCAGCAGTTTAGGTGGGGGCCGTGCGACCCAGTACTTC	CASSLGGGRATQYF
TRBJ2-3	few	TRBV5-1	TRBD2	TGCGCCAGCAGCTTGGTAACGGGAGGGCACAGCACAGATACGCAGTATTTT	CASSLVTGGHSTDTQYF
TRBJ2-1	few	TRBV6-2/TRBV6-3	NA	TGTGCCAGCAGTTACCGCCCCCCTAGCGATGAGCAGTTCTTC	CASSYRPPSDEQFF
TRBJ2-1	few	TRBV28	NA	TGTGCCAGCAGTTTGACAGTCACCGGGAATTACAATGAGCAGTTCTTC	CASSLTVTGNYNEQFF
TRBJ2-2	few	TRBV4-2	NA	TGTGCCAGCCAGCCGTATTCGAACACCGGGGAGCTGTTTTTT	CASQPYSNTGELFF
TRBJ2-2	NA	TRBV29-1	NA	TGCAGCGTTGCGGGTGGGAACGGGGAGCTGTTTTTT	CSVAGGNGELFF
TRBJ2-1	few	TRBV4-3	NA	TGCGCCAGCAGCCAAGATTCGGGGCCTAACAATGAGCAGTTCTTC	CASSQDSGPNNEQFF
TRBJ2-3	NA	TRBV28	NA	TGTGCCAGCGTCCCCGTCCCGGGGCTTTCCGTCGTATTT	CASVPVPGLSVVF